This record looks at one T cell receptor beta chain sequence and its context. Its specificity is unknown. The method was immunoSEQ multiplex PCR; TCRdb's version includes in-frame clones alone and lacks a portion of them. The sample records roughly 60,000 clones, about three quarters being singletons. The data were obtained in a study of early stage breast cancer tumors. Study-wide findings and caveats: Blood repertoires resembled normal breast more than tumor. Tumors had approximately 2.5-fold higher T cell density than normal breast.

This CDR3 spans 17 amino acids. V trimming: 0 bases; J trimming: 6 bases; junction bases outside the gene matches: 6. Per the germline V gene, CDR1 is SEHNR and CDR2 is FQNEAQ (reference sequence). Sample: blood. The receptor was isolated from a person under 45 with breast cancer. V usage is TRBV7-9 and J usage is TRBJ2-6; 9 positions match TRBD1. DNA of the CDR3: TGTGCCAGCAGCTTAGCGTTGGGGACAGGGTTGGCCAACGTCCTGACTTTC. Its protein product is CASSLALGTGLANVLTF. The complete variable domain, with remaining parts taken from reference TRBV7-9 and TRBJ2-6, reads DTGVSQNPRHKITKRGQNVTFRCDPISEHNRLYWYRQTLGQGPEFLTYFQNEAQLEKSRLLSDRFSAERPKGSFSTLEIQRTEQGDSAMYLCASSLALGTGLANVLTFGAGSRLTVL.